The 9 T cell receptor beta chains reported below all come from one sample, sequenced in a study of shared clonotypes between healthy human individuals. This table comes from immunoSEQ multiplex PCR, and its TCRdb copy is limited to in-frame clones, with some not included. Of around 620,000 clones in the sample, 85% to 95% are singletons; the top ten hold 0.095% to 0.14%. Naive CD8 cells, CD45RO-negative and positively selected for CCR7, excluded terminally differentiated effector memory CD45RA+ cells. Sequencing used naive CD8+ T cells sorted from blood. The receptors originated from a woman aged 25-40 years in good health.

In DNA, the CDR3 is TGTGCCAGCAGCGAAGCCGGGACAGGGGTTGAGGGCTACACCTTC. It codes for CASSEAGTGVEGYTF. The J gene is TRBJ1-2, the V gene TRBV5-4, with TRBD1 matching over 10 bases. Looked up from germline, CDR1 is SGHNT and CDR2 is YYREEE (reference sequence). There are 15 residues in the CDR3. J gave up 8 bases and V 4 bases, and 11 bases lay outside the gene matches. The full variable domain, rest sourced from reference TRBV5-4 and TRBJ1-2, is ETGVTQSPTHLIKTRGQQVTLRCSSQSGHNTVSWYQQALGQGPQFIFQYYREEENGRGNFPPRFSGLQFPNYSSELNVNALELDDSALYLCASSEAGTGVEGYTFGSGTRLTVV.

This clone has just one count. The chain carries TRBV18 and TRBJ2-2; a weak D match, TRBD2 (5 bases). V lost 1 base and J lost 7, with 7 bases in between. Germline CDR1 is KGHSH and CDR2 is LQKENI. This CDR3 is 13 amino acids long. The CDR3 reads CASSPLGSGELFF. The CDR3 DNA sequence: TGTGCCAGCTCACCACTAGGGAGCGGGGAGCTGTTTTTT.

The chain has TRBV28 and TRBJ2-7; perhaps TRBD1 as D (6 bases). V shed 1 base and J shed 1 base, with 14 bases lying between them. CDR1 is MDHEN, CDR2 SYDVKM, per germline. CDR3 length: 16 residues. The CDR3 region is CASSLYRGGQSYEQYF. CDR3 DNA sequence: TGTGCCAGCAGTTTATATAGGGGTGGACAGTCCTACGAGCAGTACTTC. Filled out from reference TRBV28 and TRBJ2-7, the complete variable domain reads DVKVTQSSRYLVKRTGEKVFLECVQDMDHENMFWYRQDPGLGLRLIYFSYDVKMKEKGDIPEGYSVSREKKERFSLILESASTNQTSMYLCASSLYRGGQSYEQYFGPGTRLTVT.

The rearrangement joins TRBV28 to TRBJ2-7; 9 bases fit TRBD2. Germline V gives CDR1 MDHEN, CDR2 SYDVKM. The CDR3 has 15 amino acids. The V gene end was trimmed by 3 bases and the J gene end by 7 bases; junction bases not matched to a gene: 10. The CDR3 spells CASSLRREGLLEQYF. CDR3 bases: TGTGCCAGCAGTTTGAGGCGGGAGGGGCTTTTGGAGCAGTACTTC. The complete variable domain, with remaining parts taken from reference TRBV28 and TRBJ2-7, reads DVKVTQSSRYLVKRTGEKVFLECVQDMDHENMFWYRQDPGLGLRLIYFSYDVKMKEKGDIPEGYSVSREKKERFSLILESASTNQTSMYLCASSLRREGLLEQYFGPGTRLTVT.

The V call is TRBV7-9, the J call TRBJ2-7, with 9 bases aligning to TRBD1. Trimming cost V 4 bases and J 5 bases; bases outside gene matches: 6. The CDR3 has 14 residues. The germline V gene encodes CDR1 SEHNR and CDR2 FQNEAQ (reference sequence). This CDR3 reads CASSSGTGLHEQYF. As DNA, the CDR3 is TGTGCCAGCAGCTCAGGGACAGGGTTGCACGAGCAGTACTTC.

The CDR3 nucleotides are TGCGCCAGCAGCCCGGACAGTTTGGGGTACGAGCAGTACTTC. It specifies CASSPDSLGYEQYF. V is TRBV5-1 and J is TRBJ2-7; tentative D call: TRBD1 (6 bases). The CDR3 is 14 residues long. Trimming removed 4 bases from V and 4 bases from J, with 15 bases in between. Germline CDR1 and CDR2: SGHRS and YFSETQ.

This clone was recorded once. The chain has TRBV28 and TRBJ2-5, with 8 bases aligning to TRBD1. This CDR3 spans 15 amino acids. CDR1 and CDR2 (germline): MDHEN, SYDVKM. V trimming: 6 bases; J trimming: 4 bases; junction bases outside the gene matches: 10. CDR3 protein: CASRPIDRGAETQYF. CDR3 bases: TGTGCCAGCAGACCGATTGACAGGGGCGCAGAGACCCAGTACTTC.

This chain connects TRBV2 to TRBJ1-3; D unclear. CDR3 length equals 16 residues. V lost 2 bases and J lost 3, with 14 bases in between. The germline V gene has CDR1 SNHLY and CDR2 FYNNEI. CDR3 nucleotide sequence: TGTGCCAGCAGTGAATCCCGGGCTCTGGGTGGAAACACCATATATTTT. Residues: CASSESRALGGNTIYF.

The genes are TRBV7-6 and TRBJ2-3; D is unresolved. Germline assignment: CDR1 SGHVS and CDR2 FNYEAQ. The CDR3 loop spans 16 amino acids. Trimming took off 5 bases at V and 1 base at J, with 16 bases between the two ends. The CDR3: CASSPFESSGTDTQYF. The DNA of the CDR3 is TGTGCCAGCAGCCCCTTTGAGAGTTCGGGCACAGATACGCAGTATTTT. The complete variable domain, with remaining parts taken from reference TRBV7-6 and TRBJ2-3, reads GAGVSQSPRYKVTKRGQDVALRCDPISGHVSLYWYRQALGQGPEFLTYFNYEAQQDKSGLPNDRFSAERPEGSISTLTIQRTEQRDSAMYRCASSPFESSGTDTQYFGPGTRLTVL.